Below, 16 T cell receptor beta chains from the same sample are listed, as sequenced in a study of prognosis after radiotherapy for stage I lung cancer. The authors amplified TCR beta CDR3 from genomic DNA using two-round multiplex PCR. Gene-specific primers for each TRBV and TRBJ gene drove first-round PCR. TCRdb re-called the multiplex PCR reads through MiXCR, storing one row per CDR3 protein. The profile shows fewer than 25,000 distinct CDR3 sequences, approximately 26% of them singletons. The sample in question was PBMCs, obtained before or after stereotactic body radiation therapy (not recorded which). All receptors derive from a donor over 45 with non-small cell lung cancer.

This clonotype appeared many times. The chain employs TRBV20-1 and TRBJ2-5; tentative D call: TRBD1 (6 bases). V was shortened by 4 bases and J by 4 bases, with 16 bases between the two germline ends. The CDR3 is 14 residues long. From germline, CDR1 is DFQATT and CDR2 SNEGSKA (reference sequence). The CDR3 DNA sequence: TGCAGTGCTACACCGACCGGGACAATAGAGACCCAGTACTTC. Translated, it gives CSATPTGTIETQYF.

This clonotype has a count of ten or more. This chain connects TRBV2 to TRBJ2-6; unclear D gene. This CDR3 spans 13 amino acids. The V gene's germline CDR1 is SNHLY and CDR2 FYNNEI. V was trimmed by 6 bases and J by 0 bases, leaving 3 bases between them. The CDR3 DNA sequence: TGTGCCAGCAGGGACTCTGGGGCCAACGTCCTGACTTTC. The encoded protein is CASRDSGANVLTF.

Many counts were recorded for this clonotype. This rearrangement joins TRBV18 to TRBJ1-2; no firm D call. The V and J ends lost 2 bases and 2 bases respectively, with 12 bases between them. The CDR3 covers 15 residues. CDR1 and CDR2 (germline): KGHSH, LQKENI. The CDR3 loop is CASSPVEEVNYGYTF. For the CDR3, the DNA is TGTGCCAGCTCACCAGTGGAAGAAGTAAACTATGGCTACACCTTC.

This clonotype was recorded many times. The CDR3 DNA is TGTGCCAGCAGCCCAAGACAGGGACCAGCCTACGAGCAGTACTTC. This translates into CASSPRQGPAYEQYF. The chain has TRBV6-2 or TRBV6-3 and TRBJ2-7, with 7 bases aligning to TRBD1. V was clipped by 6 bases and J by 2 bases; unmatched bases: 10. CDR3 length equals 15 residues. Germline V gene sequence: CDR1 MNHEY, CDR2 SVGEGT.

The chain links TRBV6-1 to TRBJ2-7; D may be TRBD2 (6 bases). The CDR3 runs to 14 residues. CDR1 and CDR2 (germline): MNHNS, SASEGT. V lost 4 bases and J 1 base, leaving 11 bases between the germline ends. The CDR3 sequence: CASSVHRESYEQYF. The CDR3 DNA reads as TGTGCCAGCAGTGTCCACCGGGAGTCCTACGAGCAGTACTTC.

This clonotype was counted many times. The V call is TRBV28, the J call TRBJ2-6; either TRBD1 or TRBD2 may fit D (5 bases each). Germline CDR1 is MDHEN and CDR2 is SYDVKM. CDR3 length equals 18 residues. Trimming removed 5 bases from V and 3 bases from J, with 20 bases in between. CDR3 coding DNA: TGTGCCAGCAGTCCCAGGATTGGGGGACGTCTTGGGGCCAACGTCCTGACTTTC. It encodes CASSPRIGGRLGANVLTF. Full variable domain (missing parts from reference TRBV28 and TRBJ2-6): DVKVTQSSRYLVKRTGEKVFLECVQDMDHENMFWYRQDPGLGLRLIYFSYDVKMKEKGDIPEGYSVSREKKERFSLILESASTNQTSMYLCASSPRIGGRLGANVLTFGAGSRLTVL.

Many counts were recorded for this clonotype. J is TRBJ2-7 and V is TRBV11-2; no firm D call. Germline lookup yields CDR1 SGHAT and CDR2 FQNNGV. CDR3 length: 15 amino acids. Trimming cost V 1 base and J 2 bases, with 12 bases left between them. CDR3: CASSLVFGITYEQYF. The CDR3 DNA follows: TGTGCCAGCAGCTTAGTTTTTGGAATTACCTACGAGCAGTACTTC.

This clonotype was detected ten times or more. The chain carries TRBV6-1 and TRBJ2-5, with TRBD1 identical over 10 bases. Germline CDR1 and CDR2: MNHNS and SASEGT. CDR3 size: 15 residues. Germline trimming cut 8 bases from V and 5 bases from J; bases unmatched to any gene: 11. The CDR3 DNA is TGTGCCAGCCTCCGGGACAGGGGTGTCGGGGAGACCCAGTACTTC. It yields the protein CASLRDRGVGETQYF.

This clonotype was observed at least ten times. The chain links TRBV7-2 to TRBJ2-1, with a tentative D call TRBD2 (5 bases). The ends were cut back, 4 bases at V and 12 bases at J, with 19 bases in the middle. This CDR3 comprises 14 residues. The germline V gene has CDR1 SGHTA and CDR2 FQGNSA. CDR3 amino acids: CASSSPPREGMQFF. The CDR3 DNA is TGTGCCAGCAGCTCCCCTCCCCGGGAAGGGATGCAGTTCTTC.

This clonotype was recorded at least ten times. The chain uses TRBV19 and TRBJ2-1, with D uncertain. V was trimmed by 7 bases and J by 0 bases, leaving 7 bases between them. Germline V gene data show CDR1 as LNHDA and CDR2 as SQIVND (reference sequence). This CDR3 is 13 amino acids long. The CDR3 here is CASTTHSYNEQFF. The CDR3 region has the DNA TGTGCCAGTACCACGCACTCCTACAATGAGCAGTTCTTC.

A remark on this clonotype: One end of the junction does not line up with germline, which may come from a read error. The chain carries TRBV4-3 and TRBJ2-7; the match to TRBD2 covers 7 bases. In germline, CDR1 is LGHNA, CDR2 YSLEER. The CDR3 length is 15 residues. This chain's CDR3 is CASSKDAGVIYEQYF. CDR3 coding DNA: TGCGCCAGCAGCAAAGATGCGGGGGTCATCTACGAGCAGTACTTC.

This clonotype came up many times. This may stem from a read error, because a much larger clone lies one nucleotide away. This sequence joins TRBV18 and TRBJ2-3, with D perhaps matching TRBD2 (5 bases). V gave up 3 bases and J gave up 8 bases, with 12 bases separating them. There are 13 residues in the CDR3. Germline CDR1 is KGHSH and CDR2 is LQKENI. The CDR3 here is CASSPGGYGTQYF. Written as DNA, the CDR3 is TGTGCCAGCTCACCCGGCGGGTACGGTACGCAGTATTTT.

On this clonotype itself: A far bigger clonotype differs at one base, so this is likely a read error. The V gene is TRBV11-2, the J gene TRBJ2-1; 10 nucleotides align to TRBD1. Germline loops: CDR1 SGHAT, CDR2 FQNNGV. V lost 7 bases and J lost 10; bases outside the gene matches: 13. The CDR3 totals 15 residues. CDR3 residues: CASNSLDRGIYEQFF. CDR3 nucleotides: TGTGCCAGCAACAGTCTGGACAGGGGGATCTACGAGCAGTTCTTC.

This clonotype was counted many times. This chain connects TRBV30 to TRBJ2-5; 8 bases fit TRBD1. Germline CDR1 GTSNPN, CDR2 SVGIG (reference sequence). The CDR3 has 15 residues. J gave up 3 bases and V 1 base, and 7 bases lay outside the gene matches. The CDR3 loop is CAWSGLTTGEETQYF. CDR3 in DNA: TGTGCCTGGAGTGGACTAACGACAGGGGAAGAGACCCAGTACTTC.

By share, this clonotype counts as medium-sized. V gene TRBV24-1 combines with J gene TRBJ2-3, with D unclear. V was shortened by 3 bases and J by 7 bases, with 4 bases between the two germline ends. From germline, CDR1 is KGHDR and CDR2 SFDVKD. The CDR3 extends over 11 amino acids. The CDR3 sequence is CATSDPYTQYF. The CDR3 bases are TGTGCCACCAGTGATCCATATACGCAGTATTTT.

In its sample, this clonotype was seen many times. The chain employs TRBV19 and TRBJ1-5; D might be TRBD1 (6 bases). Between the trimmed V and J ends, which lost 7 bases and 6 bases, there was a span of 16 bases. This CDR3 is built from 14 residues. Germline CDR1 and CDR2: LNHDA and SQIVND (reference sequence). The chain's CDR3 is CASTEVGGRQPQHF. The CDR3 DNA is TGTGCCAGTACCGAGGTGGGGGGGCGTCAGCCCCAGCATTTT. The full variable domain, with the rest looked up from reference TRBV19 and TRBJ1-5, is DGGITQSPKYLFRKEGQNVTLSCEQNLNHDAMYWYRQDPGQGLRLIYYSQIVNDFQKGDIAEGYSVSREKKESFPLTVTSAQKNPTAFYLCASTEVGGRQPQHFGDGTRLSIL.